Following are 3 T cell receptor beta chains from one sample sequenced in a study of OX40 agonist ivuxolimab in advanced cancers. The assay was immunoSEQ multiplex PCR, and TCRdb's table has in-frame clones only and misses some. In the table there are some 100,000 clones, roughly 89% of which are singletons. Sequencing was performed on CD4+ or CD8+ T cells sorted from blood, taken in a trial of the OX40 agonist ivuxolimab. The receptor set was obtained from an adult with an advanced solid tumor such as melanoma, head and neck, liver or kidney cancer.

V and J are TRBV29-1 and TRBJ1-1, with D unresolved. This CDR3 spans 12 amino acids. Germline V gene sequence: CDR1 SQVTM, CDR2 ANQGSEA. V was clipped by 6 bases and J by 1 base, with 9 bases between them. CDR3 residues: CSVTDGNTEAFF. CDR3 nucleotide sequence: TGCAGCGTCACGGACGGGAACACTGAAGCTTTCTTT.

The chain is built from TRBV5-8 and TRBJ2-4; D is unresolved. CDR1 and CDR2 (germline): SGHTS, YDEGEE. V was shortened by 0 bases and J by 0 bases, with 13 bases between the two germline ends. This CDR3 has 17 residues. This CDR3 reads CASSLESVILAKNIQYF. The CDR3 region has the DNA TGTGCCAGCAGCTTGGAGTCGGTAATTCTAGCCAAAAACATTCAGTACTTC. Together with reference TRBV5-8 and TRBJ2-4, the CDR3 gives the full variable domain: EAGVTQSPTHLIKTRGQQATLRCSPISGHTSVYWYQQALGLGLQFLLWYDEGEERNRGNFPPRFSGRQFPNYSSELNVNALELEDSALYLCASSLESVILAKNIQYFGAGTRLSVL.

This clone was recorded once. The chain links TRBV5-1 to TRBJ1-6; maybe TRBD1 (6 bases). The CDR3 is 16 residues long. Trimming shortened V by 0 bases and J by 6 bases, and 13 bases separated the two germline ends. Germline values: CDR1 SGHRS, CDR2 YFSETQ. CDR3 protein: CASSLETGQLNSPLHF. CDR3 nucleotides: TGCGCCAGCAGCTTGGAAACCGGACAGCTTAATTCACCCCTCCACTTT. Full variable domain (outside the CDR3, taken from reference TRBV5-1 and TRBJ1-6): KAGVTQTPRYLIKTRGQQVTLSCSPISGHRSVSWYQQTPGQGLQFLFEYFSETQRNKGNFPGRFSGRQFSNSRSEMNVSTLELGDSALYLCASSLETGQLNSPLHFGNGTRLTVT.